Sequencing of this T cell receptor beta chain was carried out in a study of blood T cell repertoires in COVID-19 (dated by TCRdb to the early 2020s). The study in broad terms: Collaborator samples came from the United States, Italy and Spain and covered acute and convalescent phases of COVID-19. Samples were obtained from the ongoing ImmuneRACE study (first 160 participants) and from approximately 1,200 subjects provided by 6 global collaborators. A freely available public database, intended as a resource for researchers studying the immune response to SARS-CoV-2, is where the repertoires were released. Where available, HLA class I and class II types were obtained from metadata supplied by the sample provider rather than from assay-based typing. The sample metadata nearly always contained a de-identified subject ID, COVID-19 status, age in years and sex. Subjects who had been exposed to COVID-19, were actively infected with it, or had recovered from it provided the deeply sampled blood TCRbeta repertoires that made up the dataset. The prospective study material was composed of cDNA or gDNA derived from T cells, B-cell-depleted T cells, or PBMCs.

TCRbeta CDR3 regions were amplified from genomic DNA using the immunoSEQ Assay, a bias-controlled multiplex PCR. Per the authors' processing: Within the assay, amplification of reference gene primers was used to estimate how many nucleated cells each sample contained. To quantify the absolute abundance of each unique TCRbeta CDR3 rearrangement, sequence reads were collapsed and filtered. For each sample, productive Simpson clonality was calculated by taking the square root of Simpson's diversity index across productive rearrangements. In TCRdb, the immuneACCESS table is reduced to in-frame sequences with V and J assigned. These tables do not hold every clone; where another copy was compared, an unresolved V gene accounts for under half, and the others remain unexplained. V, J and clone size derive from that table, while D and trimming were established from the DNA sequence. Recorded for this sample are roughly 100,000 clones; around 90% of them occurred a single time. Under 6.5% of the sample belongs to the ten largest clones.

Comment on this clone: The antigen this receptor binds is unknown. Per-base qualities were not stored, and no clone one base away is much larger.

Beyond this particular receptor, the publication reports: Clinical and demographic metadata were provided uncurated, with the amount varying by source and participant.

CDR1 and CDR2 are drawn from the germline V gene: MDHEN, SYDVKM. Clipping removes 4 bases from V and 6 bases from J, with 7 as the unmatched junction base count. From its cysteine to its phenylalanine, the CDR3 spans 15 amino acids. Kept here is only the CDR3 DNA, which spans 45 bases and is read in frame from base 1. At one collaborating source in Seattle, patients were enrolled during active infection and were followed longitudinally through the course of disease. Whole blood was collected in K2EDTA tubes by collaborating institutions according to the institutions' own protocols. Collaborator samples were shipped for TCRbeta analysis as frozen whole blood, isolated PBMCs, or DNA extracted from either sample type.

The sample was peripheral blood. The clonotype originates from a woman between 50 and 59 years old with COVID-19, enrolled during active disease. The rearranged segments are TRBV28 and TRBJ2-7; 12 bases in between match TRBD2. The nucleotides are TGTGCCAGCAGTTCCCCTAGCGGGGGGGCGGGCGAGCAGTACTTC. The translation is CASSSPSGGAGEQYF.